This section outlines one T cell receptor beta chain sequence together with its context. Its antigen is not identified. The data were obtained in a study of CD8 T cells in Susac syndrome. Whole-study findings and limits: The study conceded that relatively few individuals underwent its TCR sequencing and HLA analysis.

RNA, at about 0.5 to 1 ug, was reverse transcribed with random hexamers. TCR beta CDR3 was amplified by immunoSEQ covering 54 Vbeta and 13 Jbeta. A single record per CDR3 protein comes from TCRdb applying MiXCR to the immunoSEQ multiplex PCR reads. This sample has approximately 100,000 distinct CDR3 sequences; 80% to 95% occur once, and the top ten carry approximately 0.13%. Trimming left V 0 bases short and J 4 bases short, with 11 bases between. CDR3 length: 15 amino acids. Germline loops: CDR1 LGHNA, CDR2 YSLEER. The control participants were healthy donors, and these controls were matched with respect to both age and sex. Purification of the CD8+ and CD4+ T cells relied on negative isolation, and TEMRA cells underwent FACS enrichment.

The source of this sequence is a human donor in good health. This chain links TRBV4-3 with TRBJ2-3, with D unclear. Sequencing used CD8+ T cells from PBMCs. The CDR3 loop reads CASSQEGLRADTQYF. DNA for the CDR3: TGCGCCAGCAGCCAAGAGGGTTTAAGGGCAGATACGCAGTATTTT.